This passage covers 7 T cell receptor beta chains from one sample sequenced in a study of blood T cells in healthy people across ages. It was with a sample-barcoded 5' primer and a J-beta primer mix that a second PCR of about 6 to 11 cycles was run. Via MiXCR, TCRdb re-called the 5' RACE reads, giving one row per CDR3 protein. The data hold over 1,500,000 distinct CDR3 sequences, with about two fifths observed a single time. What was sequenced was blood. The receptors here all came from a human donor in good health.

Only one count was recorded for this clonotype. Germline and junction disagree at one end, which may indicate a read error. This sequence joins TRBV10-3 and TRBJ2-7; TRBD1 agrees at 7 bases. Germline CDR1 reads ENHRY; CDR2 reads SYGVKD. This CDR3 contains 15 residues. The CDR3 loop is CAVSDGDRATYEQYF. CDR3 bases: TGTGCCGTCAGTGACGGGGACAGAGCTACCTACGAGCAGTACTTC.

The chain combines TRBV29-1 with TRBJ1-1; D unclear. The CDR3 covers 14 residues. Trimming left V 0 bases short and J 4 bases short, with 12 bases between. Per the germline V gene, CDR1 is SQVTM and CDR2 is ANQGSEA. CDR3 loop: CSVEENKGPTEAFF. In DNA form, the CDR3 reads TGCAGCGTTGAAGAAAATAAGGGCCCCACTGAAGCTTTCTTT.

The gene calls are TRBV4-2 and TRBJ2-7; tentative D call: TRBD2 (5 bases). The CDR3 is made up of 12 amino acids. CDR1 LGHNA and CDR2 YNFKEQ come from the germline V gene. V was trimmed by 4 bases and J by 8 bases, leaving 12 bases between them. DNA for the CDR3: TGTGCCAGCAGCCCTGAGGGTTACAAGCAGTACTTC. Its protein product is CASSPEGYKQYF.

Concerning this clonotype: One end of the junction fails to match germline, which may point to a read error. The gene calls are TRBV9 and TRBJ2-1; a possible D gene is TRBD1 (6 bases). The CDR3 is made up of 15 amino acids. Germline V gene data show CDR1 as SGDLS and CDR2 as YYNGEE. The CDR3 loop reads CASSVGQALNNERFF. DNA for the CDR3: TGTGCCAGCAGCGTAGGACAGGCATTAAACAATGAGCGGTTCTTC.

This clonotype was seen more than once but under ten times. J is TRBJ2-3 and V is TRBV29-1; possibly TRBD1 for D (6 bases). This CDR3 spans 13 amino acids. Trimming took off 7 bases at V and 4 bases at J, with 15 bases between the two ends. From germline, CDR1 is SQVTM and CDR2 ANQGSEA. In DNA, the CDR3 is TGCAGCGGAGAGAGACAGGAGGCAGATACGCAGTATTTT. Amino acid sequence: CSGERQEADTQYF.

The rearrangement uses TRBV5-6 and TRBJ2-1; 8 bases are shared with TRBD2. The V gene end was trimmed by 0 bases and the J gene end by 8 bases; junction bases not matched to a gene: 10. The CDR3 extends over 16 amino acids. In germline, CDR1 is SGHDT, CDR2 YYEEEE. CDR3 DNA: TGTGCCAGCAGCTTGGAATTAGCGGGATCTAGGGATGAGCAGTTCTTC. The encoded protein is CASSLELAGSRDEQFF.

This clonotype was recorded only once. V is TRBV28 and J is TRBJ1-2; the D gene is possibly TRBD1 (6 bases). The CDR3 sequence is 16 residues long. Germline CDR1 and CDR2: MDHEN and SYDVKM. The CDR3, as DNA: TGTGCAACCATGGGTGGGGACATCCAAAGTAACTATGGCTACACCTTC. This encodes CATMGGDIQSNYGYTF.